These T cell receptor beta chains were read from a single sample in a study of T cells and copy number aberrations in small-cell lung cancer. Produced via immunoSEQ multiplex PCR; TCRdb's table is partial and in-frame only. This sample has hundreds of clones, with 75% to 95% found just once. The source material was normal tissue next to the tumor. The source of these receptors is a man aged 50 or older with small cell lung cancer. CDR3s include the opening cysteine and the closing phenylalanine or tryptophan. The order of the fields is V gene, CDR3 length, D gene, clone size, J gene, CDR3 DNA, CDR3 protein. The D gene is left open where the match is weak. The listing skips clone size in some rows; elsewhere it reads once, few, many or a size class.

>TRBV7-2|15|TRBD2|NA|TRBJ2-2
TGTGCCAGCAGCTTTAGCGGGACGGGGACCGGGGAGCTGTTTTTT
CASSFSGTGTGELFF
>TRBV14|15|NA|NA|TRBJ2-3
TGTGCCAGCAGCCCCACAACAACTAGCACAGATACGCAGTATTTT
CASSPTTTSTDTQYF
>TRBV9|16|NA|NA|TRBJ2-6
TGTGCCAGCAGCGTAAGGAGTAGGGACGGGGCCAACGTCCTGACTTTC
CASSVRSRDGANVLTF
>TRBV7-2|15|NA|few|TRBJ2-5
TGTGCCAGCAGCAAAGAGTATGGGAAAGGAGAGACCCAGTACTTC
CASSKEYGKGETQYF
>TRBV19|12|NA|once|TRBJ2-2
TGTACCAGTAGTATAGGGATCGGGGAGCTGTTTTTT
CTSSIGIGELFF
>TRBV29-1|12|NA|NA|TRBJ2-7
TGCAGCGTTCCCGGGACAAAATACGAGCAGTACTTC
CSVPGTKYEQYF
>TRBV27|14|TRBD1|once|TRBJ2-3
TGTGCCAGCACTCGGGGACAGGGAATGAATACGCAGTATTTT
CASTRGQGMNTQYF
>TRBV11-1|15|NA|NA|TRBJ2-7
TGTGCCAGCAGCCTATCTTTTCAGGGGAACTACGAGCAGTACTTC
CASSLSFQGNYEQYF
>TRBV5-8|17|NA|NA|TRBJ2-5
TGTGCCAGCAGCTTGGTCATCGGGGGGCCGAGACAAGAGACCCAGTACTTC
CASSLVIGGPRQETQYF
>TRBV30|11|TRBD1|NA|TRBJ1-2
TGTGCCCAGACAGGGAACTATGGCTACACCTTC
CAQTGNYGYTF
>TRBV27|15|TRBD1|NA|TRBJ2-1
TGTGCCAGCAGTTTATCTAGGGGGCTTCTCAATGAGCAGTTCTTC
CASSLSRGLLNEQFF
>TRBV7-2|16|NA|NA|TRBJ2-3
TGTGCCAGCAGCCAGGAGTACTGGACTAGCACAGATACGCAGTATTTT
CASSQEYWTSTDTQYF
>TRBV28|16|TRBD1|NA|TRBJ2-7
TGTGCCAGCAGTCCAGGGACAGGGGGGGGCTCCTACGAGCAGTACTTC
CASSPGTGGGSYEQYF
>TRBV19|14|TRBD1|NA|TRBJ1-1
TGTGCCAGTAGCCGGACAGGGGAGGAAACTGAAGCTTTCTTT
CASSRTGEETEAFF
>TRBV5-1|14|TRBD1|NA|TRBJ1-1
TGCGCCAGCAGCGGGGGACAGCAATACACTGAAGCTTTCTTT
CASSGGQQYTEAFF
>TRBV4-1|13|NA|NA|TRBJ2-1
TGCGCCAGCAGCCAAGACTTCAACAATGAGCAGTTCTTC
CASSQDFNNEQFF
>TRBV19|12|NA|NA|TRBJ2-5
TGTGCCAGTAGTATCGCCGGAGAGACCCAGTACTTC
CASSIAGETQYF
>TRBV27|16|TRBD2|NA|TRBJ2-2
TGTGCCAGCAGTGGACTAGCGGGAGGGCCTAACGGGGAGCTGTTTTTT
CASSGLAGGPNGELFF
>TRBV5-1|13|NA|NA|TRBJ1-1
TGCGCCAGCAGCTTGGGGATGAACACTGAAGCTTTCTTT
CASSLGMNTEAFF
>TRBV5-8|15|TRBD2|NA|TRBJ2-5
TGTGCCAGCAGCCCGGAGCGGGAGGGGATCGAGACCCAGTACTTC
CASSPEREGIETQYF
>TRBV29-1|13|NA|NA|TRBJ1-2
TGCAGCGTTGATGGGGGGACTAACTATGGCTACACCTTC
CSVDGGTNYGYTF
>TRBV6-5|14|NA|few|TRBJ1-2
TGTGCCAGCAGTTATTCTGCGTCTAACTATGGCTACACCTTC
CASSYSASNYGYTF
>TRBV28|12|NA|NA|TRBJ1-2
TGTGCCAGCAGTTTAGGTTACTATGGCTACACCTTC
CASSLGYYGYTF
>TRBV6-5|14|NA|NA|TRBJ1-2
TGTACCAGCAGTTATTCTGCGTCTAACTATGGCTACACCTTC
CTSSYSASNYGYTF
>TRBV29-1|13|TRBD2|few|TRBJ2-7
TGCAGCGTTGAGCGGGGGGACGCCTACGAGCAGTACTTC
CSVERGDAYEQYF
>TRBV4-3|15|TRBD1|NA|TRBJ1-1
TGCGCCAGCAGCCAACACAGGGGCCCGAACACTGAAGCTTTCTTT
CASSQHRGPNTEAFF
>TRBV30|15|TRBD2|NA|TRBJ2-3
TGTGCCTGGAGTGTACTAGCGGGAATTGGAGATACGCAGTATTTT
CAWSVLAGIGDTQYF
>TRBV5-5|15|TRBD2|NA|TRBJ2-4
TGTGCCAGCAGCTTGACTAGCGGGAGTCCTGACATTCAGTACTTC
CASSLTSGSPDIQYF
>TRBV28|16|NA|NA|TRBJ1-2
TGTGCCAGCAGTTTACAGCCAGGGAGTATAAACTATGGCTACACCTTC
CASSLQPGSINYGYTF
>TRBV11-3|13|NA|NA|TRBJ2-2
TGTGCCAGCAGCTGGAGCGGGACCGGGGAGCTGTTTTTT
CASSWSGTGELFF